This T cell receptor (beta chain) was recovered during a study of CD8 T cells in ankylosing spondylitis. TCRdb used MiXCR to reprocess the 5' RACE reads, holding one entry per CDR3 protein. The repertoire holds tens of thousands of distinct CDR3 sequences, with 27% as singletons. Trimming at V came to 8 bases and at J to 1 base, leaving 8 bases not matched to a gene. This CDR3 is 15 amino acids long. The receptor was derived from a male donor with ankylosing spondylitis or in good health (not recorded which). Material: blood, either unsorted or a sorted T cell fraction (not recorded which). The rearrangement joins TRBV12-3 or TRBV12-4 to TRBJ1-1, with TRBD1 identical over 9 bases. The CDR3 DNA sequence: TGTGCCAGCTGGGACAGGGATGGGGAGAACACTGAAGCTTTCTTT. Amino acid sequence: CASWDRDGENTEAFF.